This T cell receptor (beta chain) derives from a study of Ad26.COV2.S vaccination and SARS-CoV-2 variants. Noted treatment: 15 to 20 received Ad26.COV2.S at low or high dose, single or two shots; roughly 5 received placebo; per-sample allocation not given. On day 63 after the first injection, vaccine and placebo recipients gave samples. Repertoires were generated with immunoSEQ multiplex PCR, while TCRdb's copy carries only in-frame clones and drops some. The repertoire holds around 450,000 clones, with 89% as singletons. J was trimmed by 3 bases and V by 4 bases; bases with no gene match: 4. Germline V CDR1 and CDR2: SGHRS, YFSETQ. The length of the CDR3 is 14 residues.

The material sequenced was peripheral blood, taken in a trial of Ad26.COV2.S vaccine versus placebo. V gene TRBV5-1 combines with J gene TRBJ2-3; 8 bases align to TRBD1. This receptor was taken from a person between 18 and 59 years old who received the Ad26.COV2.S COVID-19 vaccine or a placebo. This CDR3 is CASSIDRGTDTQYF. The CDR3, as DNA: TGCGCCAGCAGCATAGACAGGGGTACAGATACGCAGTATTTT.